The next 7 T cell receptor beta chains were all read from a single sample in a study of cytomegalovirus exposure and HLA in healthy donors. The PCR ran on 60 Vbeta and 13 Jbeta primers. Some clones are missing from TCRdb's copy, which holds only in-frame ones; the method was immunoSEQ multiplex PCR. This sample has about 140,000 clones, with more than 70% found just once. Sequenced: PBMCs. Receptors were obtained from a man aged 45 to 65 in good health and CMV-seronegative.

J is TRBJ2-3 and V is TRBV5-1, with D possibly being TRBD2 (5 bases). Deletions cut 1 base from V and 1 base from J, with 7 bases between. The length of the CDR3 is 14 residues. CDR1 SGHRS and CDR2 YFSETQ come from the germline V gene. CDR3 sequence: CASSLKGGTDTQYF. CDR3 nucleotides: TGCGCCAGCAGCTTGAAGGGAGGCACAGATACGCAGTATTTT.

V usage is TRBV14 and J usage is TRBJ2-1; D is perhaps TRBD2 (5 bases). This CDR3 comprises 15 residues. The ends were cut back, 2 bases at V and 7 bases at J, with 15 bases in the middle. CDR1 and CDR2 (germline): SGHDN, FVKESK. CDR3 region: CASSQSWARGNEQFF. DNA for the CDR3: TGTGCCAGCAGCCAATCCTGGGCCCGAGGGAATGAGCAGTTCTTC.

The chain has TRBV30 and TRBJ2-7, with 10 bases lining up with TRBD2. The CDR3 spans 16 residues. Germline V CDR1 and CDR2: GTSNPN, SVGIG (reference sequence). After removal of 0 bases from V and 3 bases from J, the junction contained 8 bases not matched to a gene. CDR3 DNA: TGTGCCTGGAGTGTACGTACTAGCGGGATTAACTACGAGCAGTACTTC. This translates into CAWSVRTSGINYEQYF.

The chain combines TRBV5-1 with TRBJ2-5; TRBD1 matches at 9 bases. This CDR3 comprises 16 residues. J was trimmed by 7 bases and V by 3 bases; bases with no gene match: 13. Germline V gene data show CDR1 as SGHRS and CDR2 as YFSETQ. The CDR3, as DNA: TGCGCCAGCAGCTCAACCGGGACAGGGATCAAGGGGACCCAGTACTTC. It encodes CASSSTGTGIKGTQYF. Full variable domain (rest looked up from reference TRBV5-1 and TRBJ2-5): KAGVTQTPRYLIKTRGQQVTLSCSPISGHRSVSWYQQTPGQGLQFLFEYFSETQRNKGNFPGRFSGRQFSNSRSEMNVSTLELGDSALYLCASSSTGTGIKGTQYFGPGTRLLVL.

This chain joins TRBV28 and TRBJ1-5; 7 nucleotides match TRBD1. V shed 7 bases and J 9 bases; nucleotides not matched to a gene: 3. Per the germline V gene, CDR1 is MDHEN and CDR2 is SYDVKM. The CDR3 loop spans 11 amino acids. CDR3 amino acids: CASTRQGPQHF. CDR3 DNA sequence: TGTGCCAGCACGAGACAGGGGCCCCAGCATTTT.

Comments on this clone: Other DNA sequences of this sample code for an identical CDR3. The V call is TRBV18, the J call TRBJ1-1; D is ambiguous. This CDR3 region has 13 residues. Per the germline V gene, CDR1 is KGHSH and CDR2 is LQKENI. Trimming left V 3 bases short and J 0 bases short, with 5 bases between. CDR3 sequence reads: CASSPTVNTEAFF. The DNA of the CDR3 is TGTGCCAGCTCACCCACGGTGAACACTGAAGCTTTCTTT.

The genes are TRBV5-1 and TRBJ2-6, with D uncertain. Trimming shortened V by 4 bases and J by 1 base, and 6 bases separated the two germline ends. CDR3 length: 14 amino acids. Germline CDR1 is SGHRS and CDR2 is YFSETQ. This chain's CDR3 is CASSADSGANVLTF. The CDR3, as DNA: TGCGCCAGCAGCGCGGATTCTGGGGCCAACGTCCTGACTTTC.